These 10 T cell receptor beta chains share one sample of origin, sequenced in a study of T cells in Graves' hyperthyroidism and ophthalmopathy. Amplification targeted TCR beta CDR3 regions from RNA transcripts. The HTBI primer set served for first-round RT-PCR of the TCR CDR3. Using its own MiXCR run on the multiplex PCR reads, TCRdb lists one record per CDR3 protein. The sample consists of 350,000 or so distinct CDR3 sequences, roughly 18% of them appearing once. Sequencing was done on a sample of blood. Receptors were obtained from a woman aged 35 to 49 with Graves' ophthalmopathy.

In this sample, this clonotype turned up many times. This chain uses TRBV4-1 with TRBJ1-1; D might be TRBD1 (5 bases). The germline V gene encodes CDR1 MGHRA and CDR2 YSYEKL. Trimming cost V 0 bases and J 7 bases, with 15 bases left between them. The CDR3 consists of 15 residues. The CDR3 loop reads CASSQETQFGGEAFF. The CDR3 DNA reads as TGCGCCAGCAGCCAAGAAACCCAGTTTGGGGGTGAAGCTTTCTTT.

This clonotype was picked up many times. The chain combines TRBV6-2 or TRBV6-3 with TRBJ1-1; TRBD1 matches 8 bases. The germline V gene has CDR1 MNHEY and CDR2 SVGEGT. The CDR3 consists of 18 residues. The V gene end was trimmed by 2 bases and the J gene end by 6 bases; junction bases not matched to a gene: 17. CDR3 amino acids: CASSYPTGVDRPLAEAFF. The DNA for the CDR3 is TGTGCCAGCAGTTACCCGACAGGGGTGGATAGGCCCCTCGCTGAAGCTTTCTTT.

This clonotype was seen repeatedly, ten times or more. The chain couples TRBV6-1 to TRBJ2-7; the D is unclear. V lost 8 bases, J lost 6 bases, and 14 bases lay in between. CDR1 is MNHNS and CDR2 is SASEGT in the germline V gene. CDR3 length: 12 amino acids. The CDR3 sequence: CASAEDGFEQYF. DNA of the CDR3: TGTGCCAGCGCCGAGGACGGATTCGAGCAGTACTTC.

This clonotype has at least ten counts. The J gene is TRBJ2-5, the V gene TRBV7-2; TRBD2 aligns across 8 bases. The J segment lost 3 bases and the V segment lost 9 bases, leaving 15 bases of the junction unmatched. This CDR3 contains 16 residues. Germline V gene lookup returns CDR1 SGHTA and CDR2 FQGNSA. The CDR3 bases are TGTGCCAGTACGAACCCGGGACTAGTTCGAAAAGAGACCCAGTACTTC. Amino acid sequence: CASTNPGLVRKETQYF.

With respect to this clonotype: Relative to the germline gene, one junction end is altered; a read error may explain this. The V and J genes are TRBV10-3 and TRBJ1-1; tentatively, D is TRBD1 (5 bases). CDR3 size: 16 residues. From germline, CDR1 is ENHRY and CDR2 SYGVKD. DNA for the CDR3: TGTGCCAGCAGTCAGTCGCAGGGTGTTTCCAACACTGAAGCTTTCTTT. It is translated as CASSQSQGVSNTEAFF.

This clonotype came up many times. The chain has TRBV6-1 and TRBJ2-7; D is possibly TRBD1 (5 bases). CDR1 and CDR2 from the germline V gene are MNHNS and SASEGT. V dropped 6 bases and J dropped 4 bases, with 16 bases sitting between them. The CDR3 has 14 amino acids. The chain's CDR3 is CASRNAGIVYEQYF. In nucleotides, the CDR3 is TGTGCCAGCAGGAACGCAGGGATAGTGTACGAGCAGTACTTC.

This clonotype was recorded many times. The CDR3 DNA sequence: TGTGCCAGCAGCAGGACAGGGGGGACGTACGAGCAGTACTTC. Encoded protein: CASSRTGGTYEQYF. This chain links TRBV6-5 with TRBJ2-7; 10 positions match TRBD1. V lost 6 bases, J lost 4 bases, and 6 bases stayed unmatched. The CDR3 runs 14 residues. The germline V gene encodes CDR1 MNHEY and CDR2 SVGAGI.

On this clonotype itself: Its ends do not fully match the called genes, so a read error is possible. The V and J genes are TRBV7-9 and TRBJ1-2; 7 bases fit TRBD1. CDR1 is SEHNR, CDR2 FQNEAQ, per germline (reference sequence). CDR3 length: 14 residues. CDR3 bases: TGTGCCAGCAGCCCCATCGGGACAGCTTCTGGCTACATCTTC. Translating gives CASSPIGTASGYIF.

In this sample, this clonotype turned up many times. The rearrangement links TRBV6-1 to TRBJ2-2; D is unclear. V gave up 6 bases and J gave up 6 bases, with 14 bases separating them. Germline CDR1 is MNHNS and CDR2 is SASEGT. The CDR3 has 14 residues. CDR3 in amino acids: CASSSQGLAGELFF. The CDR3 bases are TGTGCCAGCAGCAGCCAAGGTTTGGCCGGGGAGCTGTTTTTT.

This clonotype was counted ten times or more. CDR3 in amino acids: CSDDTTFYEQYF. The CDR3 nucleotides are TGCAGCGACGACACCACATTCTACGAGCAGTACTTC. The J gene is TRBJ2-7, the V gene TRBV29-1; D not certain. This CDR3 comprises 12 residues. Germline CDR1 SQVTM, CDR2 ANQGSEA. The V end lost 7 bases, the J end lost 3 bases, and 13 bases lay between the germline ends.